The 12 T cell receptor beta chains in this list originate from one sample, sequenced in a study of CD8 T cells in ankylosing spondylitis (dated by TCRdb to 2016 to 2017). Their cognate antigens are unknown. Library preparation employed 5' RACE. The sequencer listed for this sample is Illumina HiSeq 2500. TCRdb handled the public reads itself, with Q25 trimming in fastp and clone calling in MiXCR, and kept productive beta chains. All rows with the same CDR3 protein become a single entry with the most common DNA and genes. This sample is represented by 750,000 to 850,000 distinct CDR3 sequences; around 11% of them were singletons. Just over 0.5% of the sample lies in the top ten. Results the study describes overall, beyond this receptor: A TCR beta motif of several highly homologous amino acid variants appeared characteristic of blood from ankylosing spondylitis patients.

Material for sequencing was blood, either unsorted or a sorted T cell fraction (not recorded which). All receptors come from a male donor with ankylosing spondylitis.

This clonotype was observed many times. The genes are TRBV7-3 and TRBJ2-2, with D unresolved. Germline V lookup: CDR1 SGHTA, CDR2 FQGTGA. CDR3 length equals 14 residues. Trimming left V 5 bases short and J 3 bases short, with 10 bases between. The CDR3 bases are TGTGCCAGCAGCGTTAACAGTTACACCGGGGAGCTGTTTTTT. Translating gives CASSVNSYTGELFF.

V gene TRBV5-4 combines with J gene TRBJ1-1, with D hard to call. This CDR3 comprises 13 residues. V lost 4 bases to trimming and J lost 3 bases, with 10 bases between them. Germline CDR1 SGHNT, CDR2 YYREEE (reference sequence). The chain's CDR3 is CASSIPTDTEAFF. CDR3 in DNA: TGTGCCAGCAGCATTCCAACGGACACTGAAGCTTTCTTT.

This clonotype was seen more than once but under ten times. The rearrangement links TRBV29-1 to TRBJ1-2, with 7 bases identical to TRBD1. Per germline, CDR1 SQVTM and CDR2 ANQGSEA. Unmatched junction bases numbered 6, after V lost 7 bases and J lost 7 bases. The CDR3 has 11 residues. The CDR3 DNA reads as TGCAGCGCTTGGACAGGTTCTGGCTACACCTTC. This encodes CSAWTGSGYTF.

This clonotype has only a few counts. V usage is TRBV12-3 or TRBV12-4 and J usage is TRBJ2-3; D is undetermined. The CDR3 is made up of 15 amino acids. The V and J ends lost 0 bases and 2 bases respectively, with 9 bases between them. The CDR3 DNA follows: TGTGCCAGCAGTTTAGCGGAAGAACTCACAGATACGCAGTATTTT. This encodes CASSLAEELTDTQYF.

This clonotype was observed a handful of times. V gene TRBV20-1 combines with J gene TRBJ1-2; D not resolved. The CDR3 is 13 residues long. Trimming took off 6 bases at V and 4 bases at J, with 15 bases between the two ends. The V gene's germline CDR1 is DFQATT and CDR2 SNEGSKA (reference sequence). The CDR3: CSASFSARYGYTF. CDR3 coding DNA: TGCAGTGCCAGTTTTTCGGCACGCTATGGCTACACCTTC.

This clonotype came up a few times. The chain uses TRBV7-2 and TRBJ1-2; 8 bases agree with TRBD1. Trimming cost V 3 bases and J 0 bases; bases outside gene matches: 6. The CDR3 covers 16 residues. The V gene's germline CDR1 is SGHTA and CDR2 FQGNSA. For the CDR3, the DNA is TGTGCCAGCAGCTTGCAGGGGGCCGGGTCTAACTATGGCTACACCTTC. This gives the protein CASSLQGAGSNYGYTF.

The chain employs TRBV10-3 and TRBJ1-2, with a weak D call TRBD1 (6 bases). The CDR3 runs 13 residues. With 2 bases removed from V and 8 bases from J, the gap between germline ends came to 12 bases. Germline V gives CDR1 ENHRY, CDR2 SYGVKD. The CDR3 sequence is CAISEIPGDGYTF. The CDR3 DNA reads TGTGCCATCAGTGAGATTCCAGGGGACGGCTACACCTTC.

A few counts support this clonotype. The genes are TRBV19 and TRBJ1-2; TRBD1 matches 7 bases. Trimming at V came to 0 bases and at J to 3 bases, leaving 4 bases not matched to a gene. Germline V gene lookup returns CDR1 LNHDA and CDR2 SQIVND (reference sequence). The CDR3 consists of 15 residues. CDR3 sequence (DNA): TGTGCCAGTAGTATAGATCGAGGGACAGACTATGGCTACACCTTC. Translated, it gives CASSIDRGTDYGYTF.

The rearrangement uses TRBV11-2 and TRBJ2-1; no definite D call. The CDR3 runs 16 residues. Germline V lookup: CDR1 SGHAT, CDR2 FQNNGV. Between the trimmed V and J ends, which lost 0 bases and 4 bases, there was a span of 13 bases. The chain's CDR3 is CASSLDLDPRYNEQFF. The CDR3 nucleotides are TGTGCCAGCAGCTTAGATCTCGACCCTCGGTACAATGAGCAGTTCTTC.

The rearrangement uses TRBV9 and TRBJ1-1, with 11 positions matching TRBD1. The CDR3 has 16 amino acids. The germline gives CDR1 SGDLS, CDR2 YYNGEE. Trimming removed 6 bases from V and 0 bases from J; junction bases left unmatched: 7. The CDR3 loop reads CASNQGQGAMNTEAFF. The CDR3 nucleotides are TGTGCCAGCAACCAAGGACAGGGGGCAATGAACACTGAAGCTTTCTTT. Supplemented by reference TRBV9 and TRBJ1-1, the full variable domain reads DSGVTQTPKHLITATGQRVTLRCSPRSGDLSVYWYQQSLDQGLQFLIQYYNGEERAKGNILERFSAQQFPDLHSELNLSSLELGDSALYFCASNQGQGAMNTEAFFGQGTRLTVV.

A few counts support this clonotype. The rearrangement joins TRBV5-1 to TRBJ1-5; tentative D call: TRBD1 (5 bases). Germline V gene data show CDR1 as SGHRS and CDR2 as YFSETQ. Deletions cut 0 bases from V and 4 bases from J, with 11 bases between. The CDR3 extends over 15 amino acids. The CDR3 loop reads CASSLDLGENQPQHF. The CDR3 bases are TGCGCCAGCAGCTTGGATCTGGGGGAGAATCAGCCCCAGCATTTT.

This clonotype has ten or more counts. This rearrangement joins TRBV7-2 to TRBJ2-2; maybe TRBD2 (6 bases). Germline assignment: CDR1 SGHTA and CDR2 FQGNSA. The CDR3 has 14 amino acids. Trimming took off 6 bases at V and 5 bases at J, with 13 bases between the two ends. In DNA form, the CDR3 reads TGTGCCAGCAGATCGAACGGGGGAACCGGGGAGCTGTTTTTT. It specifies CASRSNGGTGELFF.